The 19 T cell receptor beta chains below come from one sample, sequenced in a study of siplizumab effects on memory and regulatory T cells. The table came from immunoSEQ multiplex PCR; TCRdb's copy has only in-frame clones and leaves some out. The sample lists 40,000 to 45,000 clones; approximately 88% were seen once. Sequenced input: naive CD4+ T cells sorted from blood. The receptors here all came from a human donor in good health.

This rearrangement joins TRBV28 to TRBJ1-5; maybe TRBD1 (6 bases). CDR3 length: 12 residues. Germline CDR1 and CDR2: MDHEN and SYDVKM. Here the CDR3 DNA reads TGTGCTACAGGGAGTTTCAATCAGCCCCAGCATTTT. It encodes CATGSFNQPQHF.

The gene calls are TRBV4-1 and TRBJ2-3; 8 bases are shared with TRBD1. Trimming cost V 4 bases and J 5 bases; bases outside gene matches: 2. Per germline, CDR1 MGHRA and CDR2 YSYEKL. The CDR3 is 13 amino acids. The CDR3 is CASSRQGKDTQYF. The CDR3, as DNA: TGCGCCAGCAGCCGACAGGGGAAAGATACGCAGTATTTT.

This clone was seen just once. V gene TRBV4-2 combines with J gene TRBJ1-4, with 7 bases that match TRBD1. V dropped 4 bases and J dropped 7; count of bases not matched to a gene: 12. CDR1 is LGHNA, CDR2 YNFKEQ, per germline. There are 16 residues in the CDR3. As DNA, the CDR3 is TGTGCCAGCAGCCGGGTTAGTGGGGACAGCCGTGAAAAACTGTTTTTT. This encodes CASSRVSGDSREKLFF.

About this clone: The junction differs from germline at one of its ends, possibly a read error. The rearrangement joins TRBV2 to TRBJ1-1, with a possible D match to TRBD1 (6 bases). Germline CDR1 reads SNHLY; CDR2 reads FYNNEI. This CDR3 contains 12 residues. The CDR3 here is CEGDPENTEAFF. The CDR3 nucleotides read TGCGAGGGGGACCCGGAGAACACTGAAGCTTTCTTT. The variable domain in full, completed from reference TRBV2 and TRBJ1-1, reads EPEVTQTPSHQVTQMGQEVILRCVPISNHLYFYWYRQILGQKVEFLVSFYNNEISEKSEIFDDQFSVERPDGSNFTLKIRSTKLEDSAMYFCEGDPENTEAFFGQGTRLTVV.

The J gene is TRBJ2-1, the V gene TRBV5-4, with D perhaps being TRBD1 or TRBD2 (5 bases each). Germline CDR1 and CDR2: SGHNT and YYREEE (reference sequence). Trimming removed 3 bases from V and 5 bases from J, with 15 bases in between. CDR3 length: 15 residues. In DNA, the CDR3 is TGTGCCAGCAGCTCGCTAAGCGGACAAAACAATGAGCAGTTCTTC. Encoded protein: CASSSLSGQNNEQFF.

The chain couples TRBV7-7 to TRBJ2-5, with D perhaps TRBD2 (6 bases). This CDR3 is 14 amino acids long. With 5 bases removed from V and 1 base from J, the gap between germline ends came to 11 bases. The V gene's germline CDR1 is SSHAT and CDR2 FNYEAQ (reference sequence). In nucleotides, the CDR3 is TGTGCCAGCAGCCTCCGGCGGGGCCAAGAGACCCAGTACTTC. Its protein product is CASSLRRGQETQYF.

V usage is TRBV6-6 and J usage is TRBJ2-5, with 7 nucleotides matching TRBD2. CDR1 is MNHNY and CDR2 is SVGAGI in the germline V gene (reference sequence). With V trimmed by 5 bases and J by 2 bases, 5 bases remained unmatched. The CDR3 has 14 amino acids. For the CDR3, the DNA is TGTGCCAGCAGTATCCGCGGGGGTCAAGAGACCCAGTACTTC. It encodes CASSIRGGQETQYF.

The CDR3 DNA reads as TGTGCCAGCAGCCGGGACATATCGAACACCGGGGAGCTGTTTTTT. It codes for CASSRDISNTGELFF. This rearrangement joins TRBV7-2 to TRBJ2-2; TRBD1 might be the D (6 bases). CDR3 size: 15 residues. The germline V gene encodes CDR1 SGHTA and CDR2 FQGNSA. V shed 5 bases and J shed 0 bases, with 10 bases lying between them.

The genes are TRBV11-3 and TRBJ2-1, with D unclear. The CDR3 length is 14 residues. The V and J ends lost 1 base and 0 bases respectively, with 4 bases between them. Looked up from germline, CDR1 is SGHNT and CDR2 is YENEEA. CDR3 in DNA: TGTGCCAGCAGCTTAGTCTCCTCCTACAATGAGCAGTTCTTC. It is translated as CASSLVSSYNEQFF.

This chain links TRBV6-1 with TRBJ2-3; D possibly corresponds to TRBD1 (6 bases). This CDR3 is 13 amino acids long. V gave up 11 bases and J gave up 2 bases, with 14 bases separating them. From germline, CDR1 is MNHNS and CDR2 SASEGT. CDR3 residues: CAAKRGSTDTQYF. The CDR3 DNA is TGTGCCGCGAAGAGGGGGTCCACAGATACGCAGTATTTT.

The chain has TRBV7-9 and TRBJ2-5; no definite D call. The V end was cut by 1 base, the J end by 5 bases, with 5 bases between. Germline V gene sequence: CDR1 SEHNR, CDR2 FQNEAQ (reference sequence). This CDR3 spans 12 amino acids. The CDR3: CASSLVGETQYF. CDR3 DNA sequence: TGTGCCAGCAGCTTAGTGGGGGAGACCCAGTACTTC. Together with reference TRBV7-9 and TRBJ2-5, the CDR3 gives the full variable domain: DTGVSQNPRHKITKRGQNVTFRCDPISEHNRLYWYRQTLGQGPEFLTYFQNEAQLEKSRLLSDRFSAERPKGSFSTLEIQRTEQGDSAMYLCASSLVGETQYFGPGTRLLVL.

The rearrangement uses TRBV18 and TRBJ1-1; no firm D call. Germline V gives CDR1 KGHSH, CDR2 LQKENI. Trimming took 8 bases from V and 0 from J, leaving 7 bases between them. This CDR3 has 12 residues. Here the CDR3 reads CASKTVNTEAFF. CDR3 in DNA: TGTGCCAGCAAGACCGTGAACACTGAAGCTTTCTTT.

This CDR3 reads CASTSTAKNIQYF. CDR3 DNA: TGTGCCAGCACTAGTACAGCCAAAAACATTCAGTACTTC. The chain carries TRBV6-6 and TRBJ2-4; D is uncertain. This CDR3 contains 13 residues. With 7 bases removed from V and 0 bases from J, the gap between germline ends came to 7 bases. Germline CDR1 reads MNHNY; CDR2 reads SVGAGI (reference sequence).

The chain uses TRBV5-4 and TRBJ1-1; the D gene is possibly TRBD1 (5 bases). The germline V gene encodes CDR1 SGHNT and CDR2 YYREEE (reference sequence). The V and J ends lost 4 bases and 1 base respectively, with 20 bases between them. CDR3 length: 17 amino acids. CDR3 loop: CASSLGGRGIGNTEAFF. CDR3 in DNA: TGTGCCAGCAGCCTAGGTGGCCGGGGGATTGGGAACACTGAAGCTTTCTTT.

The chain recombines TRBV2 with TRBJ2-5, with unresolved D. CDR1 SNHLY and CDR2 FYNNEI come from the germline V gene. This CDR3 contains 13 residues. Trimming took 6 bases from V and 5 from J, leaving 13 bases between them. The CDR3 here is CASSEAWAETQYF. The CDR3 nucleotides read TGTGCCAGCAGCGAGGCCTGGGCGGAGACCCAGTACTTC.

The rearrangement links TRBV18 to TRBJ1-1; no clear D. The germline gives CDR1 KGHSH, CDR2 LQKENI. The CDR3 loop spans 12 amino acids. Trimming shortened V by 3 bases and J by 3 bases, and 5 bases separated the two germline ends. CDR3 nucleotide sequence: TGTGCCAGCTCACCTAGGGACACTGAAGCTTTCTTT. It yields the protein CASSPRDTEAFF. The full variable domain, rest sourced from reference TRBV18 and TRBJ1-1, is NAGVMQNPRHLVRRRGQEARLRCSPMKGHSHVYWYRQLPEEGLKFMVYLQKENIIDESGMPKERFSAEFPKEGPSILRIQQVVRGDSAAYFCASSPRDTEAFFGQGTRLTVV.

The V call is TRBV9, the J call TRBJ1-1; tentative D call: TRBD1 (6 bases). Germline lookup yields CDR1 SGDLS and CDR2 YYNGEE. The CDR3 is 15 residues long. V was trimmed by 4 bases and J by 1 base, leaving 14 bases between them. The CDR3 is CASSPHRVGNTEAFF. CDR3 in DNA: TGTGCCAGCAGCCCCCACAGGGTCGGGAACACTGAAGCTTTCTTT.

The chain couples TRBV5-1 to TRBJ2-7, with 9 bases identical to TRBD2. Trimming took 3 bases from V and 1 from J; bases not matched to a gene: 5. The germline CDR1 and CDR2 sequences are SGHRS and YFSETQ. This CDR3 contains 15 residues. The CDR3 sequence: CASSWGLAASYEQYF. The CDR3 bases are TGCGCCAGCAGCTGGGGACTAGCCGCGTCCTACGAGCAGTACTTC.

The chain links TRBV19 to TRBJ1-4, with D possibly being TRBD1 (5 bases). The CDR3 has 14 amino acids. In germline, CDR1 is LNHDA, CDR2 SQIVND (reference sequence). Trimming removed 3 bases from V and 7 bases from J, with 12 bases in between. CDR3 nucleotides: TGTGCCAGTAGTATTGGGGGATCCACTGAAAAACTGTTTTTT. It specifies CASSIGGSTEKLFF.